The rows below give T cell receptor beta chains drawn from one sample of a study of T cells in localized non-small cell lung cancer. Sequenced by immunoSEQ multiplex PCR; TCRdb stores in-frame clones only, minus some. The sample carries about 33,000 clones, about 90% recorded once. Sequences were derived from PBMCs, sampled before any cancer treatment. The receptors originated from a man aged 35 to 70 with stage II lung adenocarcinoma. CDR3s include the opening cysteine and the closing phenylalanine or tryptophan. Fields, in order: J gene, V gene, D gene, clone size, CDR3 protein, CDR3 DNA. D genes are given only for firm matches. Clone size is not always given. Where it is, it says once, few, many or a class for expanded clones.

j_call: TRBJ2-3
v_call: TRBV5-1
d_call: TRBD2
clone_size: -
cdr3_aa: CASSLGLASTDTQYF
cdr3_nt: TGCGCCAGCAGCTTGGGACTAGCGAGCACAGATACGCAGTATTTT

j_call: TRBJ1-1
v_call: TRBV7-6
d_call: -
clone_size: -
cdr3_aa: CASSLRGDTEAFF
cdr3_nt: TGTGCCAGCAGCTTGAGGGGGGACACTGAAGCTTTCTTT

j_call: TRBJ1-2
v_call: TRBV18
d_call: TRBD1
clone_size: -
cdr3_aa: CASSSGTGGDYGYTF
cdr3_nt: TGTGCCAGCTCATCAGGGACAGGGGGCGACTATGGCTACACCTTC

j_call: TRBJ2-5
v_call: TRBV18
d_call: -
clone_size: -
cdr3_aa: CASSPLSLGGETQYF
cdr3_nt: TGTGCCAGCTCACCACTTAGCCTAGGGGGAGAGACCCAGTACTTC

j_call: TRBJ1-3
v_call: TRBV18
d_call: -
clone_size: few
cdr3_aa: CASSPPHRSGNTIYF
cdr3_nt: TGTGCCAGCTCACCACCCCACAGGTCTGGAAACACCATATATTTT

j_call: TRBJ1-4
v_call: TRBV19
d_call: TRBD1
clone_size: -
cdr3_aa: CASSARQGSGNEKLFF
cdr3_nt: TGTGCCAGTAGTGCCCGACAGGGATCAGGAAATGAAAAACTGTTTTTT

j_call: TRBJ1-1
v_call: TRBV10-3
d_call: TRBD1
clone_size: -
cdr3_aa: CAISDEGLDRVDTEAFF
cdr3_nt: TGTGCCATCAGTGATGAAGGTTTGGACAGGGTTGACACTGAAGCTTTCTTT

j_call: TRBJ2-7
v_call: TRBV9
d_call: TRBD2
clone_size: -
cdr3_aa: CASSQRHTSGSGEQYF
cdr3_nt: TGTGCCAGCAGCCAACGGCACACTAGCGGGAGTGGCGAGCAGTACTTC

j_call: TRBJ1-3
v_call: TRBV4-2
d_call: -
clone_size: -
cdr3_aa: CASSQEALKGSGNTIYF
cdr3_nt: TGTGCCAGCAGCCAAGAAGCCCTTAAGGGATCCGGAAACACCATATATTTT

j_call: TRBJ2-7
v_call: TRBV11-2
d_call: -
clone_size: -
cdr3_aa: CASSHFRREGQAISYEQYF
cdr3_nt: TGTGCCAGCAGCCATTTCCGTCGGGAGGGACAGGCGATCTCCTACGAGCAGTACTTC

j_call: TRBJ2-5
v_call: TRBV9
d_call: -
clone_size: -
cdr3_aa: CASSARGQETQYF
cdr3_nt: TGTGCCAGCAGCGCCAGGGGCCAAGAGACCCAGTACTTC

j_call: TRBJ1-5
v_call: TRBV4-2
d_call: -
clone_size: few
cdr3_aa: CASSQPGASNQPQHF
cdr3_nt: TGTGCCAGCAGCCAACCCGGGGCGAGCAATCAGCCCCAGCATTTT

j_call: TRBJ1-1
v_call: TRBV19
d_call: -
clone_size: -
cdr3_aa: CASGTWTGNTEAFF
cdr3_nt: TGTGCCAGCGGAACCTGGACGGGCAACACTGAAGCTTTCTTT

j_call: TRBJ2-3
v_call: TRBV2
d_call: -
clone_size: -
cdr3_aa: CASVGDGGTQYF
cdr3_nt: TGTGCCAGTGTTGGCGATGGGGGTACGCAGTATTTT

j_call: TRBJ2-3
v_call: TRBV7-3
d_call: -
clone_size: -
cdr3_aa: CASSMSSTDTQYF
cdr3_nt: TGTGCCAGCAGCATGAGCAGCACAGATACGCAGTATTTT

j_call: TRBJ1-4
v_call: TRBV11-3
d_call: -
clone_size: -
cdr3_aa: CASSSWLPDTNEKLFF
cdr3_nt: TGTGCCAGCAGCTCATGGCTTCCCGACACTAATGAAAAACTGTTTTTT

j_call: TRBJ1-2
v_call: TRBV7-2
d_call: -
clone_size: -
cdr3_aa: CASSLSWAPGYTF
cdr3_nt: TGTGCCAGCAGCTTATCGTGGGCCCCTGGCTACACCTTC

j_call: TRBJ1-1
v_call: TRBV6-6
d_call: -
clone_size: -
cdr3_aa: CASSPMNTEAFF
cdr3_nt: TGTGCCAGCTCGCCAATGAACACTGAAGCTTTCTTT

j_call: TRBJ2-1
v_call: TRBV27
d_call: -
clone_size: -
cdr3_aa: CASRVGFPTANEQFF
cdr3_nt: TGTGCCAGCAGAGTGGGATTTCCCACCGCCAATGAGCAGTTCTTC

j_call: TRBJ2-1
v_call: TRBV7-2
d_call: -
clone_size: -
cdr3_aa: CASSVYNEQFF
cdr3_nt: TGTGCCAGCAGCGTCTACAATGAGCAGTTCTTC

j_call: TRBJ1-2
v_call: TRBV28
d_call: TRBD1
clone_size: -
cdr3_aa: CASSTRRGHYGYTF
cdr3_nt: TGTGCCAGCAGTACCCGGAGGGGGCACTATGGCTACACCTTC

j_call: TRBJ1-1
v_call: TRBV6-1
d_call: -
clone_size: few
cdr3_aa: CASSLYGPNTEAFF
cdr3_nt: TGTGCCAGCAGTCTATACGGACCGAACACTGAAGCTTTCTTT

j_call: TRBJ2-3
v_call: TRBV7-9
d_call: TRBD2
clone_size: once
cdr3_aa: CASSLGTSGRASTDTQYF
cdr3_nt: TGTGCCAGCAGCTTAGGGACTAGCGGGAGGGCAAGCACAGATACGCAGTATTTT

j_call: TRBJ1-5
v_call: TRBV9
d_call: -
clone_size: -
cdr3_aa: CASSPTDSSNQPQHF
cdr3_nt: TGTGCCAGCAGCCCGACGGACAGTAGCAATCAGCCCCAGCATTTT

j_call: TRBJ2-2
v_call: TRBV5-4
d_call: TRBD1
clone_size: -
cdr3_aa: CASSLRDRPGSGLFF
cdr3_nt: TGTGCCAGCAGCCTGCGGGACAGGCCGGGATCGGGGCTGTTTTTT

j_call: TRBJ2-1
v_call: TRBV4-1
d_call: TRBD2
clone_size: -
cdr3_aa: CASSQVHSGSSYNEQFF
cdr3_nt: TGCGCCAGCAGCCAAGTGCATAGCGGGAGCTCCTACAATGAGCAGTTCTTC

j_call: TRBJ2-1
v_call: TRBV27
d_call: TRBD2
clone_size: -
cdr3_aa: CASSLVSAGRDNEQFF
cdr3_nt: TGTGCCAGCAGTTTAGTATCAGCGGGAAGGGACAATGAGCAGTTCTTC